This T cell receptor beta chain was documented in a study of response to subunit inactivated influenza vaccine listed by TCRdb under 2018. Turning to the overall study: To follow how T cells responded to a trivalent subunit inactivated influenza vaccine, the researchers relied on deep quantitative profiling of the T cell receptor repertoire. Overall study outcomes, separate from this receptor: According to the authors, only a limited number of new T cells may be recruited by each seasonal influenza vaccination.

Receptor amplification or capture employed RT-PCR. Sequenced on an Illumina HiSeq 2500. TCRdb reanalyzed the raw reads on its own, using fastp at Q25 for trimming and MiXCR for clone calling, and kept in-frame beta chains. All rows with the same CDR3 protein become a single entry with the most common DNA and genes. Present in this sample are 250,000 to 350,000 distinct CDR3 sequences, over 20% of which were seen just once. 10% of the sample rests with the top ten. The CDR3 measures 13 amino acids from cysteine to phenylalanine. Of the read, only the CDR3 DNA is kept; its 39 bases are in frame from base 1. Trimming costs V 5 bases and J 2 bases, and their ends lie 10 bases apart. In the germline V gene (reference sequence), CDR1 corresponds to LGHDT and CDR2 to YNNKEL. A word on this clonotype: This receptor's antigen is unknown. The input lacks base qualities; no much larger clone sits a single base away.

This receptor chain uses TRBV3-1 and TRBJ2-7, with no D gene named confidently. The sequencing here drew on PBMCs from blood, taken approximately 20 months after vaccination. The TCR comes from a man aged 50 to 69 who received an inactivated influenza vaccine. Donor details come from another sample of the same person, matched by shared clones. The CDR3 is CASSIGRAYEQYF. Here is the DNA: TGTGCCAGCAGCATTGGCAGAGCCTACGAGCAGTACTTC.